This T cell receptor beta chain came from a study of blood T cell repertoires in COVID-19. At the level of the study: Specimens from acute and convalescent COVID-19 originated in the United States, Italy and Spain. Sample material is recorded as cDNA or gDNA derived from T cells, B-cell-depleted T cells, or PBMCs.

With V trimmed by 4 bases and J by 0 bases, 4 bases remained unmatched. Looked up from germline, CDR1 is MNHEY and CDR2 is SVGEGT. The CDR3 contains 15 residues. This clone was seen ten or more times. Per the original methods: Nucleated cell number was recorded as an estimate derived from reference gene primer amplification. Libraries were prepared by immunoSEQ multiplex PCR; TCRdb keeps only in-frame clonotypes and omits some of them. That table supplies the V and J calls and clone size; D and trimming were determined from the DNA. The table lists about 130,000 clones, approximately 78% of them singletons.

This chain joins TRBV6-2 or TRBV6-3 and TRBJ1-1; 8 bases fit TRBD1. The sequence came from a man aged 60 to 69 who had recovered from COVID-19. Sequences were obtained from peripheral blood. The CDR3 coding sequence is TGTGCCAGCAGTTCGGGACAGGTGATGAACACTGAAGCTTTCTTT. Residues: CASSSGQVMNTEAFF.